This T cell receptor beta chain was recovered during a study of T cells in Graves' hyperthyroidism and ophthalmopathy. There are a few counts of this clonotype. Its cognate antigen is unknown. RNA transcripts provided the source from which TCR beta CDR3 regions were amplified. First-round RT-PCR with HTBI primers amplified the TCR CDR3 region. TCRdb processed the multiplex PCR reads anew with MiXCR; each CDR3 protein has one entry. The sample carries under 800,000 distinct CDR3 sequences, 11% to 15% recorded once. Hyperthyroidism, newly diagnosed and lasting under 2 months, affected patients aged 18 to 65. After removal of 3 bases from V and 6 bases from J, the junction contained 12 bases not matched to a gene. This CDR3 region has 17 residues. The V gene's germline CDR1 is MGHRA and CDR2 YSYEKL. Study results and caveats: Before onset, ophthalmopathy was predicted by the model a median roughly six months earlier.

Sequencing input: blood. The receptor was isolated from a woman between 18 and 29 years old with Graves' hyperthyroidism. The chain uses TRBV4-1 and TRBJ2-7, with 12 bases aligning to TRBD2. CDR3 nucleotide sequence: TGCGCCAGCAGCCAGATCAGACTAGCGGGAGTTTGGGCCGAGCAGTACTTC. Translation gives CASSQIRLAGVWAEQYF.